The entry below describes one T cell receptor (beta chain). Its antigen is still unknown. The sample belongs to a study of cytomegalovirus exposure and HLA in healthy donors. Overall study findings and caveats: Later analysis indicated greater clonal expansion among HLA-associated TCR beta chains than among equally common other chains. Despite most TCR sequences being rare, some public TCRs occurred in many donors.

The V end lost 1 base, the J end lost 4 bases, and 8 bases lay between the germline ends. The CDR3 runs to 13 residues. The germline V gene encodes CDR1 MNHEY and CDR2 SMNVEV (reference sequence). With 60 Vbeta and 13 Jbeta primers, the PCR was carried out. Only in-frame clones appear in the TCRdb table, and some are missing; sequencing was by immunoSEQ multiplex PCR. The repertoire holds approximately 86,000 clones, 76% seen once, with 3% to 3.5% in the top ten. This chain joins TRBV27 and TRBJ2-7; D not resolved. The receptor comes from a man aged 40-50 years in good health and CMV-seronegative. The sequenced sample consisted of PBMCs. Here the CDR3 DNA reads TGTGCCAGCAGTTTATTACAAACATACGAGCAGTACTTC. Residues: CASSLLQTYEQYF.